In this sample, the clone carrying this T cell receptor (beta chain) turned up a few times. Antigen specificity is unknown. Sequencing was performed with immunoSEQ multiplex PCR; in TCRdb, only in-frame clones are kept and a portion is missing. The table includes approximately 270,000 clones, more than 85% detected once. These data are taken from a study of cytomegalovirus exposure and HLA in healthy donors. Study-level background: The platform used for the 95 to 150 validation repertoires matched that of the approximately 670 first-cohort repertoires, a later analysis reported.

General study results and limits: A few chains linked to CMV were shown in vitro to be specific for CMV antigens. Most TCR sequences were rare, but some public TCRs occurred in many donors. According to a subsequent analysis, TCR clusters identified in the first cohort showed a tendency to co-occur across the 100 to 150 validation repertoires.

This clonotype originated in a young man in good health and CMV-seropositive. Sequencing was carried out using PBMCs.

Here the CDR3 reads CASSPGYEQYF. Written as DNA, the CDR3 is TGTGCCAGCAGCCCAGGGTACGAGCAGTACTTC. The chain combines TRBV14 with TRBJ2-7; the D gene is possibly TRBD1 (5 bases). The CDR3 sequence is 11 residues long. Trimming shortened V by 4 bases and J by 4 bases, and 5 bases separated the two germline ends. CDR1 is SGHDN, CDR2 FVKESK, per germline.